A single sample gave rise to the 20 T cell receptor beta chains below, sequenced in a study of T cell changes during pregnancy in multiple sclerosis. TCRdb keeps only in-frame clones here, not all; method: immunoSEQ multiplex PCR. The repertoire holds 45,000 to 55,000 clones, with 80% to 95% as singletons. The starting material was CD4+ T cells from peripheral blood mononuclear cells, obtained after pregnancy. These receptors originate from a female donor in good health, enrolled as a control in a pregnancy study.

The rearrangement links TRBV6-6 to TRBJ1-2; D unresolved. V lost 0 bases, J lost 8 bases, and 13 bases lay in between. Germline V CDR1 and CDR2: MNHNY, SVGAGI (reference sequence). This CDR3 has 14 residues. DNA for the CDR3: TGTGCCAGCAGTTACTCGAGTGTGGCGGGGGGCTACACCTTC. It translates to CASSYSSVAGGYTF.

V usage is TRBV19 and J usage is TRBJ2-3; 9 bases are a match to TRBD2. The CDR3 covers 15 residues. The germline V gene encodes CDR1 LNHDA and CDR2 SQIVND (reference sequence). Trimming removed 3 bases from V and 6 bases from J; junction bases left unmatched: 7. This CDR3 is CASSMGGGGADTQYF. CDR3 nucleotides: TGTGCCAGTAGTATGGGAGGCGGGGGGGCGGATACGCAGTATTTT.

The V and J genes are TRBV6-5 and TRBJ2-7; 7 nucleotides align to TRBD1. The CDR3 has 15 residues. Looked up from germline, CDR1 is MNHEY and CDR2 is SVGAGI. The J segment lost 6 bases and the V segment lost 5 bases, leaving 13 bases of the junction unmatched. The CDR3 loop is CASSLQGTVGGEQYF. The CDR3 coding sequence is TGTGCCAGCAGTCTTCAAGGGACAGTTGGGGGCGAGCAGTACTTC.

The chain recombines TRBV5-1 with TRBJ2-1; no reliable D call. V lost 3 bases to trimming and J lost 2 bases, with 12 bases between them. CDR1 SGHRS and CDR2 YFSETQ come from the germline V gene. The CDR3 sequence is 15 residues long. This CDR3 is CASSSDNLAYNEQFF. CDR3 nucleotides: TGCGCCAGCAGCTCAGACAACTTAGCCTACAATGAGCAGTTCTTC.

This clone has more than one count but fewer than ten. CDR3 in amino acids: CASSPRTGGQPQHF. The CDR3, as DNA: TGTGCCAGCAGCCCTAGGACAGGGGGTCAGCCCCAGCATTTT. The chain recombines TRBV6-6 with TRBJ1-5; the match to TRBD1 covers 10 bases. The CDR3 extends over 14 amino acids. Germline lookup yields CDR1 MNHNY and CDR2 SVGAGI (reference sequence). With 6 bases clipped from V and 6 bases from J, the junction kept 5 bases outside the gene matches.

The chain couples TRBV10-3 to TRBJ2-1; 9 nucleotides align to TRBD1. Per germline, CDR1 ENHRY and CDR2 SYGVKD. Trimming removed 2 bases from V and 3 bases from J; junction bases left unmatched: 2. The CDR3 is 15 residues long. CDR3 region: CAISEGQGNYNEQFF. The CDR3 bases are TGTGCCATCAGTGAGGGACAGGGGAACTACAATGAGCAGTTCTTC.

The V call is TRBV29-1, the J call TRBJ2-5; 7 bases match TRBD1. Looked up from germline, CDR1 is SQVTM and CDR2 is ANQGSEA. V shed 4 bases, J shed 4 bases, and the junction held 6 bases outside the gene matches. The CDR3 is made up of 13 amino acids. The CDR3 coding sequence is TGCAGCGTTGCGCAGGGGGTGGGAGAGACCCAGTACTTC. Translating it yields CSVAQGVGETQYF.

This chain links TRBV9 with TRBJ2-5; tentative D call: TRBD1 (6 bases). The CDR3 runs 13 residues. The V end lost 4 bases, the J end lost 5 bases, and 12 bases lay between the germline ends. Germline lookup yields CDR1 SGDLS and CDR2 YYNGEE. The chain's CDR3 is CASSSHRVETQYF. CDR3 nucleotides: TGTGCCAGCAGCTCTCACAGGGTCGAGACCCAGTACTTC.

The CDR3 coding sequence is TGTGCCATCAGTGAGTTAGTGTCCTACAATGAGCAGTTCTTC. This gives the protein CAISELVSYNEQFF. This chain joins TRBV10-3 and TRBJ2-1; D not resolved. Per germline, CDR1 ENHRY and CDR2 SYGVKD. The V end was cut by 1 base, the J end by 1 base, with 5 bases between. The CDR3 runs to 14 residues.

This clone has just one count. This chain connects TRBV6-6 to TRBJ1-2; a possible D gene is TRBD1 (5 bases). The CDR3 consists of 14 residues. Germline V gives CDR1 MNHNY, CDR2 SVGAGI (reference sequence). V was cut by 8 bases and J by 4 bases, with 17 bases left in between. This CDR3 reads CASRNQGLLYGYTF. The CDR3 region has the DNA TGTGCCAGCCGGAACCAGGGCCTACTCTATGGCTACACCTTC.

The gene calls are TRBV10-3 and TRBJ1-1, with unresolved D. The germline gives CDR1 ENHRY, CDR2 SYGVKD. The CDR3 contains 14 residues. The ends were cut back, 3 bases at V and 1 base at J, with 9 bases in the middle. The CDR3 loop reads CAISDVRKNTEAFF. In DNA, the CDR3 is TGTGCCATCAGTGATGTCAGGAAGAACACTGAAGCTTTCTTT.

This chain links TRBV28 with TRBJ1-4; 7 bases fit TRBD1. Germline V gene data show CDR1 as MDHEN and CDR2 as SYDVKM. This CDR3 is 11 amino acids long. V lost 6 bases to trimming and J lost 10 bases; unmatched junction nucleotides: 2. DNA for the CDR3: TGTGCCAGCAGGAGACAGGGAAAACTGTTTTTT. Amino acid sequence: CASRRQGKLFF.

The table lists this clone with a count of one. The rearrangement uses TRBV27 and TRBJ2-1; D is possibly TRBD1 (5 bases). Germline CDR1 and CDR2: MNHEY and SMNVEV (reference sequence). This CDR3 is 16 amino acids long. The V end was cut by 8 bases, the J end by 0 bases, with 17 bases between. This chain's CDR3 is CASYTTTVSSYNEQFF. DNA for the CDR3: TGTGCCAGCTATACGACGACAGTGAGCTCCTACAATGAGCAGTTCTTC.

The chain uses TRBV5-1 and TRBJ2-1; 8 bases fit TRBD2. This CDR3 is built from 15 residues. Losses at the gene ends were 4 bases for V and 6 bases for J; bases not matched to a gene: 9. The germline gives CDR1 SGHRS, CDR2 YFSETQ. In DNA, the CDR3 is TGCGCCAGCAGCGACCCTACTAGCGGCTTCAATGAGCAGTTCTTC. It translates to CASSDPTSGFNEQFF.

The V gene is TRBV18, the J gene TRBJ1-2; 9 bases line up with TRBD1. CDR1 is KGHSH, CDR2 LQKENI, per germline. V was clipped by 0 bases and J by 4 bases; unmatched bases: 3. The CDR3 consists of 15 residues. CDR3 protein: CASSPPGQGSYGYTF. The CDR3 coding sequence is TGTGCCAGCTCACCACCGGGACAGGGTAGCTATGGCTACACCTTC.

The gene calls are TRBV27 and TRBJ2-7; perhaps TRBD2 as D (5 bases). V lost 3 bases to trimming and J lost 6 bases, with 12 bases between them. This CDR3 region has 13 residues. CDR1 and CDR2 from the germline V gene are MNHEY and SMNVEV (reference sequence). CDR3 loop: CASSLSLRGEQYF. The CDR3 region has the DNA TGTGCCAGCAGTTTGAGCCTTCGGGGCGAGCAGTACTTC.

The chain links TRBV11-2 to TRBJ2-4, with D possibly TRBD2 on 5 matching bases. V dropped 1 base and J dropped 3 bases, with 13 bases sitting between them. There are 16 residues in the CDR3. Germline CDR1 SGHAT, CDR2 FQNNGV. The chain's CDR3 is CASSLAHLGGKNIQYF. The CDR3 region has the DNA TGTGCCAGCAGCTTAGCGCATTTAGGAGGCAAAAACATTCAGTACTTC.

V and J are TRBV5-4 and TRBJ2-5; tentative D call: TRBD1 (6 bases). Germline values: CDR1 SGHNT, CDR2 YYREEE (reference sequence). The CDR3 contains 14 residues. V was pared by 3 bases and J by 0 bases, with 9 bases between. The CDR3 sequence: CASSYGQHQETQYF. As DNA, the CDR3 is TGTGCCAGCAGCTACGGACAGCACCAAGAGACCCAGTACTTC.

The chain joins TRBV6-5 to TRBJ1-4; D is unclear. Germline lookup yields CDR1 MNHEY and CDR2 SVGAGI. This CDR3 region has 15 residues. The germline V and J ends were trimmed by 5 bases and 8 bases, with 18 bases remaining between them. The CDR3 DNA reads TGTGCCAGCAGTAAGTCTCGGGTCCGTGGAGAAAAACTGTTTTTT. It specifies CASSKSRVRGEKLFF.

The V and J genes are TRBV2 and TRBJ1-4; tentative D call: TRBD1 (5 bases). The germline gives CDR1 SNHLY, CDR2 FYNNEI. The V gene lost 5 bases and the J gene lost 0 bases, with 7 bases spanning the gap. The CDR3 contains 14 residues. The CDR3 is CASSRTTTNEKLFF. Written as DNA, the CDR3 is TGTGCCAGCAGTAGGACAACAACTAATGAAAAACTGTTTTTT. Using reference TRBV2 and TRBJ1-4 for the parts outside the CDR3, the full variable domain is EPEVTQTPSHQVTQMGQEVILRCVPISNHLYFYWYRQILGQKVEFLVSFYNNEISEKSEIFDDQFSVERPDGSNFTLKIRSTKLEDSAMYFCASSRTTTNEKLFFGSGTQLSVL.